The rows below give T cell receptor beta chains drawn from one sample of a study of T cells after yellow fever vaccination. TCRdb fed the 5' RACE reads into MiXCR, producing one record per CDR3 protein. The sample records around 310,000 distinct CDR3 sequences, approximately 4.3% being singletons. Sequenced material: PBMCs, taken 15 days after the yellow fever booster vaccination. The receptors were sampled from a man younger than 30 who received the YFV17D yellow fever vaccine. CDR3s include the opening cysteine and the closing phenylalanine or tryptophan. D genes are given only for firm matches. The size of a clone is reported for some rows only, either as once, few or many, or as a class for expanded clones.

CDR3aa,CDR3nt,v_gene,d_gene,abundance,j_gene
CSVGAGALNTEAFF,TGCAGCGTTGGTGCCGGGGCCCTGAACACTGAAGCTTTCTTT,TRBV29-1,.,many,TRBJ1-1
CASSQETGRDTQYF,TGTGCCAGCAGCCAAGAGACAGGGAGGGATACGCAGTATTTT,TRBV3-1,.,.,TRBJ2-3
CASSLPGTGDEKLFF,TGTGCCAGCAGCTTACCCGGGACAGGGGATGAAAAACTGTTTTTT,TRBV7-2,TRBD1,many,TRBJ1-4
CSARIPTSTDTQYF,TGCAGTGCTAGGATTCCTACTAGCACAGATACGCAGTATTTT,TRBV20-1,.,many,TRBJ2-3
CASSSSGISTDTQYF,TGTGCCAGCAGCAGTAGCGGGATTAGCACAGATACGCAGTATTTT,TRBV7-3,TRBD2,many,TRBJ2-3
CAISESSGGTDTQYF,TGTGCCATCAGTGAGTCGAGCGGGGGCACAGATACGCAGTATTTT,TRBV10-3,TRBD2,few,TRBJ2-3
CSVEDHGSRFGEQFF,TGCAGCGTTGAAGATCACGGGTCTCGGTTTGGTGAGCAGTTCTTC,TRBV29-1,.,few,TRBJ2-1
CATWDSNQPQHF,TGTGCCACCTGGGACAGCAATCAGCCCCAGCATTTT,TRBV10-3,.,few,TRBJ1-5
CASSAGTVYGYTF,TGTGCCAGCAGCGCCGGGACGGTCTATGGCTACACCTTC,TRBV28,.,many,TRBJ1-2
CASSEPGRNYNEQFF,TGTGCCAGCAGTGAACCGGGACGGAACTACAATGAGCAGTTCTTC,TRBV12-3/TRBV12-4,.,.,TRBJ2-1
CASSLRPTGAKNIQYF,TGTGCCAGCAGCCTACGTCCCACAGGAGCCAAAAACATTCAGTACTTC,TRBV12-3/TRBV12-4,.,few,TRBJ2-4
CASSQRAGGVRDTQYF,TGCGCCAGCAGCCAACGTGCCGGGGGGGTGAGAGATACGCAGTATTTT,TRBV4-1,TRBD2,few,TRBJ2-3
CASSQRLSGLAYGYTF,TGCGCCAGCAGCCAAAGATTGAGCGGTCTGGCCTATGGCTACACCTTC,TRBV4-1,.,many,TRBJ1-2
CASSSTGDRGPFATNEKLFF,TGCGCCAGCAGCTCGACAGGAGACAGGGGGCCTTTTGCAACTAATGAAAAACTGTTTTTT,TRBV5-1,TRBD1,few,TRBJ1-4
CASSRTGGADTQYF,TGTGCCAGCAGCCGGACAGGGGGCGCAGATACGCAGTATTTT,TRBV7-2,TRBD1,many,TRBJ2-3
CASSEAGLDGRAPLHF,TGTGCCAGCAGTGAAGCGGGACTCGACGGCCGAGCTCCCCTCCACTTT,TRBV6-1,.,many,TRBJ1-6
CSADGDRGTGNTIYF,TGCAGCGCGGATGGGGACAGGGGTACTGGAAACACCATATATTTT,TRBV29-1,TRBD1,many,TRBJ1-3
CASAKASGSTDTQYF,TGCGCCAGCGCGAAGGCTAGCGGGTCCACAGATACGCAGTATTTT,TRBV5-1,TRBD2,many,TRBJ2-3
CASSVERGTYNEQFF,TGTGCCAGCAGTGTTGAGCGGGGGACATACAATGAGCAGTTCTTC,TRBV2,TRBD2,.,TRBJ2-1
CATSGRGLKSTEAFF,TGTGCCACCAGTGGCAGGGGGCTAAAATCCACTGAAGCTTTCTTT,TRBV24-1,TRBD1,many,TRBJ1-1
CASSSRHAAEAFF,TGTGCCAGCAGCTCCAGACATGCTGCTGAAGCTTTCTTT,TRBV7-2,.,.,TRBJ1-1
CASSRQSVSGANVLTF,TGTGCCAGCAGCCGACAGTCCGTATCTGGGGCCAACGTCCTGACTTTC,TRBV6-5,.,.,TRBJ2-6
CASSATGGKNTEAFF,TGTGCCAGCAGCGCGACAGGGGGTAAGAACACTGAAGCTTTCTTT,TRBV11-2,TRBD1,few,TRBJ1-1
CASSLVALRGANTGELFF,TGTGCCAGCAGCTTAGTCGCCCTAAGAGGCGCGAACACCGGGGAGCTGTTTTTT,TRBV7-3,.,few,TRBJ2-2
CASSWSRGEGSPLHF,TGTGCCAGCAGCTGGTCACGGGGCGAGGGTTCACCCCTCCACTTT,TRBV6-5,.,.,TRBJ1-6
CASSYLGQGVKLFF,TGTGCCAGCAGTTACCTCGGACAGGGGGTAAAACTGTTTTTT,TRBV6-5,TRBD1,many,TRBJ1-4
CASSFWDRMATDTQYF,TGTGCCAGCAGTTTTTGGGACAGGATGGCCACAGATACGCAGTATTTT,TRBV25-1,TRBD1,few,TRBJ2-3
CASTKLAGETQYF,TGTGCCAGCACCAAACTAGCTGGAGAGACCCAGTACTTC,TRBV6-5,.,many,TRBJ2-5
CASSPGAGLNTEAFF,TGTGCCAGCTCACCCGGGGCCGGACTGAACACTGAAGCTTTCTTT,TRBV18,.,.,TRBJ1-1
CARTQTDRGYIYEQYF,TGTGCCAGGACACAGACGGACAGGGGTTACATCTACGAGCAGTACTTC,TRBV6-2/TRBV6-3,TRBD1,.,TRBJ2-7
CSVERRGADTQYF,TGCAGCGTTGAACGGCGGGGGGCAGATACGCAGTATTTT,TRBV29-1,TRBD2,many,TRBJ2-3
CASSQARRSLYGYTF,TGCGCCAGCAGCCAAGCCAGACGGAGCCTCTATGGCTACACCTTC,TRBV4-3,.,many,TRBJ1-2
CSARDLRTLMNTEAFF,TGCAGTGCTCGAGACCTGAGGACACTTATGAACACTGAAGCTTTCTTT,TRBV20-1,.,few,TRBJ1-1
CASSYSGHRSYEQYF,TGTGCCAGCAGTTACTCGGGACATCGGTCCTACGAGCAGTACTTC,TRBV6-2/TRBV6-3,.,few,TRBJ2-7
CASSPWTANTGELFF,TGCGCCAGCAGCCCGTGGACAGCGAACACCGGGGAGCTGTTTTTT,TRBV5-1,.,many,TRBJ2-2
CATSPAGGREQFF,TGTGCCACCAGTCCCGCAGGGGGGAGAGAGCAGTTCTTC,TRBV24-1,.,.,TRBJ2-1
CASSSEADSSSPNTQYF,TGCGCCAGCAGCTCAGAGGCGGACAGTTCTTCACCCAATACGCAGTATTTT,TRBV5-1,.,.,TRBJ2-3
CASSLRTGKGEAFF,TGCGCCAGCAGCTTGAGGACAGGGAAAGGTGAAGCTTTCTTT,TRBV5-1,TRBD1,.,TRBJ1-1
CASSQGPYYGYTF,TGTGCCAGCAGCCAGGGACCCTACTATGGCTACACCTTC,TRBV3-1,.,many,TRBJ1-2
CASSLDAGGAYNEQFF,TGCGCCAGCAGCTTGGATGCCGGGGGGGCCTACAATGAGCAGTTCTTC,TRBV5-1,TRBD2,many,TRBJ2-1
CASWGGPESSGANVLTF,TGTGCCAGCTGGGGGGGACCCGAAAGCTCTGGGGCCAACGTCCTGACTTTC,TRBV12-3/TRBV12-4,TRBD2,many,TRBJ2-6
CASSVADGYSTDTQYF,TGTGCCAGCAGCGTAGCGGACGGCTATAGCACAGATACGCAGTATTTT,TRBV9,.,.,TRBJ2-3
CASSQDLDSEAFF,TGTGCCAGCAGCCAAGACTTAGACAGTGAAGCTTTCTTT,TRBV11-2,.,many,TRBJ1-1
CASSLGGAGGPIDTQYF,TGTGCCAGCAGCTTAGGGGGAGCGGGGGGGCCTATAGATACGCAGTATTTT,TRBV7-2,TRBD2,many,TRBJ2-3
CSADDTGELFF,TGCAGCGCTGATGACACCGGGGAGCTGTTTTTT,TRBV29-1,.,many,TRBJ2-2
CASSLLLETQYF,TGTGCCAGCAGCTTATTGTTGGAGACCCAGTACTTC,TRBV7-9,.,few,TRBJ2-5
CASSIPGSGETQYF,TGTGCCAGCAGCATCCCGGGGTCGGGGGAGACCCAGTACTTC,TRBV6-6,.,many,TRBJ2-5
CSADVGKPFF,TGCAGTGCTGACGTGGGAAAACCGTTCTTC,TRBV20-1,.,many,TRBJ2-1
CAISGGSSEAFF,TGTGCCATCAGTGGGGGGAGTTCTGAAGCTTTCTTT,TRBV10-3,.,many,TRBJ1-1
CSGLTGTGEGEQYF,TGCAGTGGCCTGACAGGGACAGGGGAAGGAGAGCAGTACTTC,TRBV29-1,TRBD1,.,TRBJ2-7
CASSIPGRMNTEAFF,TGCGCCAGCTCCATTCCGGGGCGAATGAACACTGAAGCTTTCTTT,TRBV5-1,.,many,TRBJ1-1
CASSYRTASEQYF,TGTGCCAGCAGTTACCGCACAGCCTCCGAGCAGTACTTC,TRBV6-5,.,many,TRBJ2-7
CASSLPGIGRDGYTF,TGTGCCAGCTCACTCCCGGGTATAGGTCGGGATGGCTACACCTTC,TRBV18,.,.,TRBJ1-2
CASSQGTVFQETQYF,TGTGCCAGCAGCCAAGGGACGGTATTCCAAGAGACCCAGTACTTC,TRBV11-2,.,.,TRBJ2-5
CSASRGSSTDTQYF,TGCAGTGCTAGCCGGGGGTCTAGCACAGATACGCAGTATTTT,TRBV20-1,.,many,TRBJ2-3
CASSSWTPPTDTQYF,TGTGCCAGCAGTTCCTGGACCCCGCCCACAGATACGCAGTATTTT,TRBV12-3/TRBV12-4,.,.,TRBJ2-3